The 18 T cell receptor beta chains in this list originate from one sample, sequenced in a study of identical twins. MiXCR, applied by TCRdb to the 5' RACE reads, yields one record per CDR3 protein. The sample has fewer than 250,000 distinct CDR3 sequences; 15% to 20% are singletons. These data were likewise used in another study, on T cells expressing NK-cell markers.

The sequencing sample was made of CD8+ T cells sorted from blood. Receptor source: a woman between 18 and 30 years old in good health.

The gene calls are TRBV27 and TRBJ2-1, with 10 bases aligning to TRBD2. In germline, CDR1 is MNHEY, CDR2 SMNVEV (reference sequence). This CDR3 region has 15 residues. With 9 bases clipped from V and 7 bases from J, the junction kept 12 bases outside the gene matches. The CDR3 protein is CASSSGGALGNEQFF. CDR3 sequence (DNA): TGTGCCAGTTCGAGCGGGGGGGCCTTGGGTAATGAGCAGTTCTTC.

In its sample, this clonotype was seen many times. The J gene is TRBJ2-5, the V gene TRBV12-3 or TRBV12-4, with TRBD2 matching over 7 bases. With 6 bases clipped from V and 1 base from J, the junction kept 11 bases outside the gene matches. This CDR3 is built from 16 residues. The CDR3 coding sequence is TGTGCCAGCAGCCTTGGGGGGGGTTCTCTCCAAGAGACCCAGTACTTC. Translation: CASSLGGGSLQETQYF.

The J gene is TRBJ2-1, the V gene TRBV27; a weak D match, TRBD2 (7 bases). Germline CDR1 reads MNHEY; CDR2 reads SMNVEV (reference sequence). Trimming removed 4 bases from V and 5 bases from J, with 18 bases in between. The CDR3 spans 16 residues. The CDR3 DNA follows: TGTGCCAGCAGTTCCTCGGGGGGCATGGTCCACAATGAGCAGTTCTTC. This gives the protein CASSSSGGMVHNEQFF.

This clonotype was detected only a few times. This chain uses TRBV4-3 with TRBJ2-7, with D possibly TRBD1 on 6 matching bases. Germline CDR1 reads LGHNA; CDR2 reads YSLEER. V was shortened by 0 bases and J by 2 bases, with 11 bases between the two germline ends. This CDR3 is 15 amino acids long. The CDR3 nucleotides are TGCGCCAGCAGCCAAGAGGACAGTGGACCCTACGAGCAGTACTTC. Translated, it gives CASSQEDSGPYEQYF.

This clonotype showed up just a few times. The rearrangement joins TRBV20-1 to TRBJ1-2; 7 bases fit TRBD1. The germline CDR1 and CDR2 sequences are DFQATT and SNEGSKA (reference sequence). V shed 0 bases and J 6 bases; nucleotides not matched to a gene: 13. This CDR3 has 16 residues. The CDR3 nucleotides are TGCAGTGCTAGAGACAAGCCGACAGGGAATCTGGATGGCTACACCTTC. It is translated as CSARDKPTGNLDGYTF.

The rearrangement joins TRBV5-5 to TRBJ1-1; no clear D. The CDR3 contains 14 residues. V was cut by 2 bases and J by 1 base, with 9 bases left in between. Germline V gene data show CDR1 as SGHKS and CDR2 as YYEKEE (reference sequence). CDR3 loop: CASSLMAANTEAFF. In nucleotides, the CDR3 is TGTGCCAGCAGCTTAATGGCAGCGAACACTGAAGCTTTCTTT.

V usage is TRBV7-2 and J usage is TRBJ2-7; D might be TRBD1 (6 bases). This CDR3 is 15 amino acids long. V was cut by 7 bases and J by 7 bases, with 23 bases left in between. Looked up from germline, CDR1 is SGHTA and CDR2 is FQGNSA. The CDR3 here is CASNGDTTFRGEQYF. DNA for the CDR3: TGTGCCAGCAACGGGGACACGACCTTCCGGGGAGAGCAGTACTTC.

This sequence joins TRBV5-5 and TRBJ2-1, with 7 bases identical to TRBD2. The CDR3 spans 17 residues. The V segment lost 1 base and the J segment 3 bases; nucleotides outside the gene matches: 10. Per the germline V gene, CDR1 is SGHKS and CDR2 is YYEKEE (reference sequence). This CDR3 reads CASSLRLAELFYNEQFF. The DNA for the CDR3 is TGTGCCAGCAGCTTGAGGCTAGCGGAGCTTTTCTACAATGAGCAGTTCTTC.

The chain is built from TRBV9 and TRBJ2-2; weak D call: TRBD2 (5 bases). Trimming pared 3 bases from V and 6 bases from J, leaving 18 bases between. Germline loops: CDR1 SGDLS, CDR2 YYNGEE. The CDR3 consists of 16 residues. CDR3 sequence: CASSASGNPHAGELFF. CDR3 nucleotides: TGTGCCAGCAGCGCCTCGGGAAACCCCCATGCCGGGGAGCTGTTTTTT.

The rearrangement joins TRBV6-5 to TRBJ1-1; 7 bases are shared with TRBD1. This CDR3 spans 14 amino acids. Germline CDR1 reads MNHEY; CDR2 reads SVGAGI. V lost 2 bases and J lost 8; bases outside the gene matches: 8. CDR3 sequence (DNA): TGTGCCAGCAGTTACGCAACAGGGGCTGCCGAAGCTTTCTTT. This gives the protein CASSYATGAAEAFF.

This clonotype was seen more than once but under ten times. J is TRBJ1-1 and V is TRBV29-1, with D unresolved. Trimming removed 6 bases from V and 3 bases from J, with 20 bases in between. The CDR3 has 15 amino acids. From germline, CDR1 is SQVTM and CDR2 ANQGSEA. CDR3 region: CSVFSHPDGDTEAFF. DNA of the CDR3: TGCAGCGTCTTCTCCCACCCCGATGGGGACACTGAAGCTTTCTTT. Complete variable domain (other parts from reference TRBV29-1 and TRBJ1-1): SAVISQKPSRDICQRGTSLTIQCQVDSQVTMMFWYRQQPGQSLTLIATANQGSEATYESGFVIDKFPISRPNLTFSTLTVSNMSPEDSSIYLCSVFSHPDGDTEAFFGQGTRLTVV.

The chain joins TRBV7-9 to TRBJ2-7; 9 bases fit TRBD2. Germline assignment: CDR1 SEHNR and CDR2 FQNEAQ (reference sequence). This CDR3 is 17 amino acids long. V shed 5 bases, J shed 4 bases, and the junction held 15 bases outside the gene matches. CDR3 in DNA: TGTGCCAGCAGCCATACCGCTGCGGGAGGGCCTGGGTACGAGCAGTACTTC. Translated: CASSHTAAGGPGYEQYF.

This sequence joins TRBV12-3 or TRBV12-4 and TRBJ2-7; a weak D match, TRBD2 (5 bases). Trimming shortened V by 3 bases and J by 5 bases, and 11 bases separated the two germline ends. The CDR3 covers 13 residues. DNA for the CDR3: TGTGCCAGCAGTTTTGTAGGGCGGGACGAGCAGTACTTC. It codes for CASSFVGRDEQYF.

This clonotype has just a few counts. The chain couples TRBV6-2 or TRBV6-3 to TRBJ1-5; a weak D match, TRBD1 (5 bases). The CDR3 totals 18 residues. The germline CDR1 and CDR2 sequences are MNHEY and SVGEGT. Trimming removed 2 bases at V and 1 base at J, with 18 bases between. The CDR3 spells CASSYLPGASFSNQPQHF. CDR3 nucleotides: TGTGCCAGCAGTTACCTTCCCGGGGCCTCGTTCAGCAATCAGCCCCAGCATTTT.

The chain joins TRBV13 to TRBJ2-1; D may be TRBD1 or TRBD2 (5 bases each). Per germline, CDR1 PRHDT and CDR2 FYEKMQ (reference sequence). CDR3 length equals 15 residues. Deletions cut 8 bases from V and 5 bases from J, with 19 bases between. The DNA of the CDR3 is TGTGCCAGCGTTCTCTCGGGGCTCTCAGACAATGAGCAGTTCTTC. As protein: CASVLSGLSDNEQFF.

The chain employs TRBV27 and TRBJ2-1; 7 bases are shared with TRBD1. CDR1 and CDR2 (germline): MNHEY, SMNVEV (reference sequence). The V segment lost 6 bases and the J segment 5 bases; nucleotides outside the gene matches: 19. This CDR3 region has 18 residues. CDR3 region: CASSLRDSYFSGDNEQFF. The CDR3, as DNA: TGTGCCAGCAGCCTCCGGGACAGCTACTTCTCCGGCGACAATGAGCAGTTCTTC.

The table lists this clonotype with a few counts. The CDR3 nucleotides read TGTGCCAGCACCCTAACAGGGGCCACTGAAGCTTTCTTT. Translated: CASTLTGATEAFF. The J gene is TRBJ1-1, the V gene TRBV12-3 or TRBV12-4; 7 bases map to TRBD1. Trimming removed 7 bases from V and 4 bases from J; junction bases left unmatched: 6. The CDR3 is made up of 13 amino acids.

The chain joins TRBV28 to TRBJ2-1; D may be TRBD1 (8 bases). The CDR3 is 18 amino acids. Trimming stripped 8 bases from V and 6 bases from J, with 29 bases between. Germline V lookup: CDR1 MDHEN, CDR2 SYDVKM. CDR3 loop: CASVDRAAPSGLSNEQFF. In DNA form, the CDR3 reads TGTGCCAGCGTGGACAGGGCCGCGCCTAGCGGTCTCTCCAATGAGCAGTTCTTC.